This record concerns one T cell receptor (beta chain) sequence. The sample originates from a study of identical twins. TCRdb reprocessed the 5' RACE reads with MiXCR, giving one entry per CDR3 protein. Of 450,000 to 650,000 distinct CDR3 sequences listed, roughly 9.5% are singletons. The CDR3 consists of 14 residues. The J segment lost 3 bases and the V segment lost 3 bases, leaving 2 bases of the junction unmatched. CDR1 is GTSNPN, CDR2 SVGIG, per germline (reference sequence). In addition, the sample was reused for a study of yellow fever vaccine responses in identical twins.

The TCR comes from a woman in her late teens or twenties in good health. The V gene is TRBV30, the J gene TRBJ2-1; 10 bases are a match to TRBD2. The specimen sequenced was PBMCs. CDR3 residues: CAWRGTSDYNEQFF. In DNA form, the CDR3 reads TGTGCCTGGAGGGGGACTAGCGACTACAATGAGCAGTTCTTC. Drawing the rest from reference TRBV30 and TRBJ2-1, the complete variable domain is SQTIHQWPATLVQPVGSPLSLECTVEGTSNPNLYWYRQAAGRGLQLLFYSVGIGQISSEVPQNLSASRPQDRQFILSSKKLLLSDSGFYLCAWRGTSDYNEQFFGPGTRLTVL.